This T cell receptor (beta chain) was sequenced in a study of blood T cell repertoires in COVID-19. Two negative PCRs, clearance, or symptom resolution were required of recovered Cohort 3 donors. Original handling: Amplification of reference gene primers was used by the study to estimate nucleated cell counts. Assay used: immunoSEQ multiplex PCR; TCRdb lists only in-frame clones, some missing. V and J calls and clone size are those listed in that table; D and trimming were worked out from the DNA. In the table there are more than 150,000 clones, 82% of which are singletons. This CDR3 is 17 amino acids long. Trimming cost V 2 bases and J 5 bases; bases outside gene matches: 11. Looked up from germline, CDR1 is KGHDR and CDR2 is SFDVKD.

Sequenced material: PBMCs or T cells enriched from blood (not recorded which). This rearrangement joins TRBV24-1 to TRBJ2-3; 8 bases map to TRBD2. The source of this sequence is a man in his forties who had recovered from COVID-19. The CDR3 region is CATSDSTSGRLGDTQYF. For the CDR3, the DNA is TGTGCCACCAGTGATTCGACCAGCGGGAGACTAGGAGATACGCAGTATTTT.